This TCR beta chain was recorded in a study of T-cell memory formation after mild COVID-19. Notes on the study in general: Contracting clones from day 15 to 85 had balanced CD4/CD8; later expanders favoured CD4+.

For this clonotype: As yet, its antigen is unknown.

TCRdb analysed the 5' RACE reads with MiXCR anew, one entry per CDR3 protein. Counted here are 550,000 to 700,000 distinct CDR3 sequences, 17% occurring once; the ten biggest clones make up less than 10%. Trimming cost V 1 base and J 3 bases, with 16 bases left between them. Germline V gives CDR1 SGHTA, CDR2 FQGNSA. This CDR3 has 16 residues. The specimen was PBMCs or a T cell subset sorted from them (not recorded which). The clonotype was recovered from an adult woman who had mild COVID-19 (a few samples of this study predate the infection). Cell type and time point are not known. V and J are TRBV7-2 and TRBJ2-7; D is ambiguous. The CDR3 DNA reads as TGTGCCAGCAGCTTAGGGGATTGGGCCTTACTCTACGAGCAGTACTTC. Amino acids: CASSLGDWALLYEQYF.